This entry lists 3 T cell receptor beta chains sequenced from one sample in a study of blood T cell repertoires in COVID-19. Method: immunoSEQ multiplex PCR; TCRdb's copy keeps in-frame clones and lacks some. The sample holds fewer than 140,000 clones, approximately 80% seen once. The source material was peripheral blood. These receptors were collected from a woman aged 55-70 years with acute or convalescent COVID-19.

This rearrangement joins TRBV30 to TRBJ1-2; TRBD1 agrees at 8 bases. The V and J ends lost 2 bases and 6 bases, in that order; junction bases with no gene match: 5. The germline V gene encodes CDR1 GTSNPN and CDR2 SVGIG (reference sequence). The CDR3 runs to 13 residues. CDR3 loop: CAWSLDRADGYTF. The CDR3 DNA is TGTGCCTGGAGTCTGGACAGGGCGGATGGCTACACCTTC.

The V call is TRBV5-1, the J call TRBJ2-2, with 11 positions matching TRBD1. The germline gives CDR1 SGHRS, CDR2 YFSETQ. The CDR3 runs 17 residues. The V and J ends lost 5 bases and 3 bases, in that order; junction bases with no gene match: 9. The CDR3 nucleotides read TGCGCCAGCAGGACCGGGACAGGGGGTCTGGACACCGGGGAGCTGTTTTTT. This codes for CASRTGTGGLDTGELFF. The variable domain in full, with the rest retrieved from reference TRBV5-1 and TRBJ2-2, is KAGVTQTPRYLIKTRGQQVTLSCSPISGHRSVSWYQQTPGQGLQFLFEYFSETQRNKGNFPGRFSGRQFSNSRSEMNVSTLELGDSALYLCASRTGTGGLDTGELFFGEGSRLTVL.

The V and J genes are TRBV9 and TRBJ2-2; 15 nucleotides line up with TRBD2. Germline V gene lookup returns CDR1 SGDLS and CDR2 YYNGEE. The CDR3 runs 18 residues. V lost 2 bases, J lost 0 bases, and 2 bases stayed unmatched. CDR3 coding DNA: TGTGCCAGCAGCGTTGGACTAGCGGGAGGGTCGAACACCGGGGAGCTGTTTTTT. This encodes CASSVGLAGGSNTGELFF.